The 13 T cell receptor beta chains presented below share a single source sample, sequenced in a study of CD8 T cells in ankylosing spondylitis. Study-wide findings and caveats: Blood of patients with ankylosing spondylitis appeared to be characterized by a TCR beta motif of several highly homologous variants.

TCRdb re-called the 5' RACE reads through MiXCR, storing one row per CDR3 protein. The data contain about 340,000 distinct CDR3 sequences, 7% to 9% of them singletons. Their target antigens are unknown. The specimen sequenced was blood, either unsorted or a sorted T cell fraction (not recorded which). The receptors were sampled from a male donor with ankylosing spondylitis.

This chain connects TRBV11-3 to TRBJ2-7, with D possibly TRBD2 on 6 matching bases. Germline values: CDR1 SGHNT, CDR2 YENEEA. V gave up 4 bases and J gave up 3 bases, with 13 bases separating them. This CDR3 has 14 residues. The CDR3 region has the DNA TGTGCCAGCAGCTCGCTGGGGGGTTTCTACGAGCAGTACTTC. This sequence encodes CASSSLGGFYEQYF.

The chain couples TRBV19 to TRBJ2-7; weak D call: TRBD2 (6 bases). Germline CDR1 reads LNHDA; CDR2 reads SQIVND (reference sequence). V lost 5 bases and J lost 2, with 10 bases in between. The CDR3 runs to 13 residues. The CDR3 nucleotides are TGTGCCAGTAGTTGGGACTCCGCCTACGAGCAGTACTTC. Translating it yields CASSWDSAYEQYF.

This clonotype was detected many times. This chain uses TRBV2 with TRBJ2-7; D may correspond to TRBD1 or TRBD2 (5 bases each). The germline V gene has CDR1 SNHLY and CDR2 FYNNEI. CDR3 size: 13 residues. V was cut by 6 bases and J by 2 bases, with 11 bases left in between. The CDR3 spells CASSREKTYEQYF. CDR3 DNA sequence: TGTGCCAGCAGCAGGGAGAAGACCTACGAGCAGTACTTC.

V gene TRBV27 combines with J gene TRBJ2-7; perhaps D is TRBD1 or TRBD2 (5 bases each). The length of the CDR3 is 14 residues. Trimming shortened V by 4 bases and J by 3 bases, and 13 bases separated the two germline ends. The germline gives CDR1 MNHEY, CDR2 SMNVEV (reference sequence). The CDR3 DNA is TGTGCCAGCAGTTCCGGGACCCCCATCTACGAGCAGTACTTC. This encodes CASSSGTPIYEQYF.

The table lists this clonotype with many counts. The gene calls are TRBV7-2 and TRBJ2-7, with D possibly being TRBD2 (7 bases). V was clipped by 4 bases and J by 2 bases, with 18 bases between them. The CDR3 is 16 amino acids. Per the germline V gene, CDR1 is SGHTA and CDR2 is FQGNSA. The CDR3 DNA is TGTGCCAGCAGCTCAAAAGGGGGGGTTTCTACCTACGAGCAGTACTTC. As protein: CASSSKGGVSTYEQYF. Full variable domain (remainder filled in from reference TRBV7-2 and TRBJ2-7): GAGVSQSPSNKVTEKGKDVELRCDPISGHTALYWYRQSLGQGLEFLIYFQGNSAPDKSGLPSDRFSAERTGGSVSTLTIQRTQQEDSAVYLCASSSKGGVSTYEQYFGPGTRLTVT.

This clonotype was counted a few times. The V and J genes are TRBV29-1 and TRBJ2-5; the D call may be TRBD1 or TRBD2 (5 bases each). The CDR3 contains 14 residues. Germline loops: CDR1 SQVTM, CDR2 ANQGSEA. V lost 6 bases, J lost 5 bases, and 19 bases lay in between. Written as DNA, the CDR3 is TGCAGCGTCCGTCGGGGCAGGGTCTTTGAGACCCAGTACTTC. Translation: CSVRRGRVFETQYF.

This clonotype has a count of ten or more. The J gene is TRBJ2-3, the V gene TRBV7-2; no definite D call. Germline CDR1 SGHTA, CDR2 FQGNSA. Trimming cost V 7 bases and J 6 bases, with 20 bases left between them. The CDR3 length is 15 residues. The CDR3: CASTPVGNFADTQYF. The CDR3 DNA reads as TGTGCCAGCACCCCAGTTGGAAATTTCGCCGATACGCAGTATTTT.

This clonotype was counted only a few times. The genes are TRBV25-1 and TRBJ2-2, with TRBD1 matching over 7 bases. The germline CDR1 and CDR2 sequences are MGHDK and SYGVNS. This CDR3 is 15 amino acids long. Trimming took 4 bases from V and 3 from J; bases not matched to a gene: 5. In nucleotides, the CDR3 is TGTGCCAGCAGTGTAACCGGGACAGACACCGGGGAGCTGTTTTTT. This encodes CASSVTGTDTGELFF. Together with reference TRBV25-1 and TRBJ2-2, the CDR3 gives the full variable domain: EADIYQTPRYLVIGTGKKITLECSQTMGHDKMYWYQQDPGMELHLIHYSYGVNSTEKGDLSSESTVSRIRTEHFPLTLESARPSHTSQYLCASSVTGTDTGELFFGEGSRLTVL.

In this sample, this clonotype turned up many times. This chain connects TRBV4-2 to TRBJ2-2, with D perhaps matching TRBD2 (5 bases). The CDR3 is made up of 15 amino acids. CDR1 and CDR2 from the germline V gene are LGHNA and YNFKEQ. The V and J ends lost 1 base and 7 bases respectively, with 13 bases between them. The CDR3 region is CASSQAASPYGELFF. The DNA for the CDR3 is TGTGCCAGCAGCCAAGCCGCTAGCCCCTACGGGGAGCTGTTTTTT.

This clonotype was found a few times. The chain is built from TRBV7-9 and TRBJ1-1, with TRBD1 matching 8 bases. J was trimmed by 6 bases and V by 2 bases; bases with no gene match: 5. The germline V gene has CDR1 SEHNR and CDR2 FQNEAQ (reference sequence). The length of the CDR3 is 14 residues. CDR3 loop: CASSLRTGWAEAFF. The CDR3, as DNA: TGTGCCAGCAGCTTACGGACAGGGTGGGCTGAAGCTTTCTTT.

This chain links TRBV7-2 with TRBJ2-7, with 9 bases matching TRBD2. The CDR3 extends over 14 amino acids. Germline assignment: CDR1 SGHTA and CDR2 FQGNSA. Trimming took 0 bases from V and 5 from J; bases not matched to a gene: 2. CDR3 coding DNA: TGTGCCAGCAGCTTAGCAGGGACTAGCCACGAGCAGTACTTC. Protein: CASSLAGTSHEQYF.

This clonotype has ten or more counts. The chain couples TRBV6-2 or TRBV6-3 to TRBJ2-7; D is perhaps TRBD1 or TRBD2 (5 bases each). V lost 4 bases and J 0 bases, leaving 16 bases between the germline ends. Germline values: CDR1 MNHEY, CDR2 SVGEGT. This CDR3 contains 16 residues. The CDR3 spells CASSFLPGRNSYEQYF. CDR3 DNA sequence: TGTGCCAGCAGTTTTCTTCCGGGACGTAACTCCTACGAGCAGTACTTC.

This clonotype was seen a handful of times. This CDR3 is CASALFGHYEQYF. The CDR3 coding sequence is TGTGCCAGCGCGCTGTTCGGGCACTACGAGCAGTACTTC. The chain is built from TRBV12-3 or TRBV12-4 and TRBJ2-7; D unresolved. CDR3 length equals 13 residues. V lost 8 bases and J lost 3, with 14 bases in between.